This record covers a single TCR beta chain. This sample was taken from a study of blood T cell repertoires in COVID-19. Original handling: Nucleated cell counts were estimated from reference gene primer amplification. The repertoire was sequenced with immunoSEQ multiplex PCR; TCRdb's copy has only in-frame clones and lacks some. That table supplies the V and J calls and clone size; D and trimming were determined from the DNA. The table records 350,000 to 450,000 clones, 80% to 90% of them present only once. CDR3 length: 14 amino acids. Between the trimmed V and J ends, which lost 1 base and 2 bases, there was a span of 8 bases. Germline CDR1 reads KGHSH; CDR2 reads LQKENI.

The chain carries TRBV18 and TRBJ2-5; TRBD1 is a possible D gene (5 bases). Sequenced sample: peripheral blood. The sequence was collected from a woman aged 55-69 years with COVID-19, enrolled during active disease. The CDR3 protein is CASSPQGKQETQYF. In DNA, the CDR3 is TGTGCCAGCTCACCACAGGGGAAACAAGAGACCCAGTACTTC.